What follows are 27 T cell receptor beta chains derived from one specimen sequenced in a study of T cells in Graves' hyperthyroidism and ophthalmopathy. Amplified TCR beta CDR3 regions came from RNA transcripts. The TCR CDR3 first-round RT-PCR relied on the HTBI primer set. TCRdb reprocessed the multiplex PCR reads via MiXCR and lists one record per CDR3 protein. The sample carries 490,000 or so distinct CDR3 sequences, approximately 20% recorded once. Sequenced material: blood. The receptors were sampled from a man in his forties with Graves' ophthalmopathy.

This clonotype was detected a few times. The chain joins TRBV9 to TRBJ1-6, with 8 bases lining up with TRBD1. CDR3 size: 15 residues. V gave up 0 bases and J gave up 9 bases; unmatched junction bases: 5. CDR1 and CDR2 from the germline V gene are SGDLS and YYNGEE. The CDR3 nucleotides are TGTGCCAGCAGCGTAGTAGAACAGGGGGGTTCACCCCTCCACTTT. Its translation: CASSVVEQGGSPLHF. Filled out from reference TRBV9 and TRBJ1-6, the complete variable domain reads DSGVTQTPKHLITATGQRVTLRCSPRSGDLSVYWYQQSLDQGLQFLIQYYNGEERAKGNILERFSAQQFPDLHSELNLSSLELGDSALYFCASSVVEQGGSPLHFGNGTRLTVT.

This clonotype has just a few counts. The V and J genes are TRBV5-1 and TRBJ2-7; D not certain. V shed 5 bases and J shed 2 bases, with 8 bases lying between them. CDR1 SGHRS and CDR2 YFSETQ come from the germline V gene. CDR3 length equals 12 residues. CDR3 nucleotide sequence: TGCGCCAGCAGGGACGAAGCCTACGAGCAGTACTTC. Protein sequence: CASRDEAYEQYF.

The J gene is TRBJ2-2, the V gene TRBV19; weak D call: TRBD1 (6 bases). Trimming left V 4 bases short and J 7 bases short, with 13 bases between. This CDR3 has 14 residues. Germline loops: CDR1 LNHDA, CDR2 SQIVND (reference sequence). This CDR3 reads CASSRWGQGGELFF. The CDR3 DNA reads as TGTGCCAGTAGTAGGTGGGGGCAAGGCGGGGAGCTGTTTTTT.

CDR3 in amino acids: CASSLDSRRLYGYTF. Written as DNA, the CDR3 is TGTGCCAGCAGCCTGGACAGCAGGAGGCTCTATGGCTACACCTTC. V and J are TRBV28 and TRBJ1-2; perhaps TRBD1 as D (6 bases). Trimming shortened V by 6 bases and J by 4 bases, and 18 bases separated the two germline ends. Per germline, CDR1 MDHEN and CDR2 SYDVKM. The CDR3 contains 15 residues.

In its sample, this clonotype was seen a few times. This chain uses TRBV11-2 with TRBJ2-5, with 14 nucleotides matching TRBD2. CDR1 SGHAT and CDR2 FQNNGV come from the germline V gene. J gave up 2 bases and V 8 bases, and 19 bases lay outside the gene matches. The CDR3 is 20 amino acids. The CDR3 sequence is CASGYPPTGTSGRGQETQYF. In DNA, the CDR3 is TGTGCCAGCGGATACCCCCCTACCGGGACTAGCGGGAGAGGGCAAGAGACCCAGTACTTC.

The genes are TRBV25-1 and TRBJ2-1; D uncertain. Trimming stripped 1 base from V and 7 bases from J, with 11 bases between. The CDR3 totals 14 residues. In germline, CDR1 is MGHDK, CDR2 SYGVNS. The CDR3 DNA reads TGTGCCAGCAGTGAATTATCGAGTTCGAATGAGCAGTTCTTC. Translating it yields CASSELSSSNEQFF.

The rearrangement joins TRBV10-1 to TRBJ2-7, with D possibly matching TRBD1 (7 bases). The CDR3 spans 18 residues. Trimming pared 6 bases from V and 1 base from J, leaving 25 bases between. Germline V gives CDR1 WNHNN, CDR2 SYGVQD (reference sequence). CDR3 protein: CASRGGTGVHLSSYEQYF. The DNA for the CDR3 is TGCGCCAGCAGGGGAGGAACAGGGGTCCATTTATCTTCCTACGAGCAGTACTTC.

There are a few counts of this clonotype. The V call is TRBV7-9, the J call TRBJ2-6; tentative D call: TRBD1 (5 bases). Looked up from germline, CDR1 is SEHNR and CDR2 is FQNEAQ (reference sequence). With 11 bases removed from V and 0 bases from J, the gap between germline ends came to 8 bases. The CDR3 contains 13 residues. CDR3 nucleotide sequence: TGTGCCGCAGGGCCCTCTGGGGCCAACGTCCTGACTTTC. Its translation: CAAGPSGANVLTF.

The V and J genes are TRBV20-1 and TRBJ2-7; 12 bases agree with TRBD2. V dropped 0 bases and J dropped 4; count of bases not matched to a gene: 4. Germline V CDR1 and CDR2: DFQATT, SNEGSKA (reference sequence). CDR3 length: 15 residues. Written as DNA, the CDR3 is TGCAGTGCTAGAGATCTAGCGGGAGGGAGGTACGAGCAGTACTTC. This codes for CSARDLAGGRYEQYF.

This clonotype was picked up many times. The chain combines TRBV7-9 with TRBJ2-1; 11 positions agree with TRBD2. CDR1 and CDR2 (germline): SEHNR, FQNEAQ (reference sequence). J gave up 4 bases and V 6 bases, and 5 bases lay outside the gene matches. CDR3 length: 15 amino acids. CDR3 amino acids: CASRQTSGTYNEQFF. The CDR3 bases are TGTGCCAGCAGACAGACTAGCGGGACATACAATGAGCAGTTCTTC.

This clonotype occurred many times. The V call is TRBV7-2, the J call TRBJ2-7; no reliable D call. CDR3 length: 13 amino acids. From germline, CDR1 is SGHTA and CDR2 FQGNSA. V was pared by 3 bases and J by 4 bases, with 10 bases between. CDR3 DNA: TGTGCCAGCAGCTTCGGGCGGCTTTACGAGCAGTACTTC. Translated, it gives CASSFGRLYEQYF.

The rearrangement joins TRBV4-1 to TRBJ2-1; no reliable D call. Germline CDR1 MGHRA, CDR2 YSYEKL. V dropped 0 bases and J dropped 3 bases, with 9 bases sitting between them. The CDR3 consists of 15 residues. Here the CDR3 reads CASSQDASYYNEQFF. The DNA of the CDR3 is TGCGCCAGCAGCCAAGATGCGAGTTACTACAATGAGCAGTTCTTC.

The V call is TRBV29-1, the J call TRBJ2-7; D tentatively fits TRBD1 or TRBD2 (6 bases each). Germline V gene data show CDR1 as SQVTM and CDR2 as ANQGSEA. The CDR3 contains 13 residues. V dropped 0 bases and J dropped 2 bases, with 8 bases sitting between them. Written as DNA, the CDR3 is TGCAGCGTTGAAGAAGGGGGGCCCTACGAGCAGTACTTC. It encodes CSVEEGGPYEQYF.

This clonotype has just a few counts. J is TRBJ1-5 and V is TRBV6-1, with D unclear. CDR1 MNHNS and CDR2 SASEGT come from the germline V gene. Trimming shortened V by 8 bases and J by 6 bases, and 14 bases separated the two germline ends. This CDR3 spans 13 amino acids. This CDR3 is CASRLTQGQPQHF. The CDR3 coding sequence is TGTGCCAGCCGACTCACCCAAGGTCAGCCCCAGCATTTT.

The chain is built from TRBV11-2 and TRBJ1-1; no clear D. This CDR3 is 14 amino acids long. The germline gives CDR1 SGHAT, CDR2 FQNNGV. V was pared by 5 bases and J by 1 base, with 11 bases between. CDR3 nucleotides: TGTGCCAGCAGCGTTATGCTCTGGAACACTGAAGCTTTCTTT. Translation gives CASSVMLWNTEAFF.

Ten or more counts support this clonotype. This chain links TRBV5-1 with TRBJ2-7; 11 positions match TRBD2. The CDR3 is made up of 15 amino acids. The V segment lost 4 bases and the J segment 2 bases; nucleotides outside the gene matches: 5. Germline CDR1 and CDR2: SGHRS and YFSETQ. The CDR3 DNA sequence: TGCGCCAGCAGCCCACGGACTAGCGGGCCCTACGAGCAGTACTTC. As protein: CASSPRTSGPYEQYF.

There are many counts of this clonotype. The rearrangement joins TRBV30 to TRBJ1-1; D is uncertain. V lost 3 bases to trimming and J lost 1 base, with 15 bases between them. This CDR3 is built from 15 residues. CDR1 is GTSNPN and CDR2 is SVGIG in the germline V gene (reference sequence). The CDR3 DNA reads TGTGCCTGGAGAAACCCGAGCTTCGCGAACACTGAAGCTTTCTTT. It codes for CAWRNPSFANTEAFF.

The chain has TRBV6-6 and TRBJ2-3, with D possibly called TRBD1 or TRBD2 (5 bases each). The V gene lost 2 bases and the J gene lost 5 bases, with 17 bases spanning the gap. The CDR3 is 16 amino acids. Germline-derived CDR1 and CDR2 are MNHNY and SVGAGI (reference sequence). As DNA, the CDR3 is TGTGCCAGCAGTTACGAGGGGCGTCGGGCAGTAGATACGCAGTATTTT. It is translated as CASSYEGRRAVDTQYF.

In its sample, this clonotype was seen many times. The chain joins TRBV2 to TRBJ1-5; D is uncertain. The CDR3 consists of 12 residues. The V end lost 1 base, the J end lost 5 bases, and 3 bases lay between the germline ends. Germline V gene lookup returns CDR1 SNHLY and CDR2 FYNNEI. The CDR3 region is CASSEEDQPQHF. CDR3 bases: TGTGCCAGCAGTGAAGAGGATCAGCCCCAGCATTTT. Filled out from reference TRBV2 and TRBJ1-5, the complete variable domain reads EPEVTQTPSHQVTQMGQEVILRCVPISNHLYFYWYRQILGQKVEFLVSFYNNEISEKSEIFDDQFSVERPDGSNFTLKIRSTKLEDSAMYFCASSEEDQPQHFGDGTRLSIL.

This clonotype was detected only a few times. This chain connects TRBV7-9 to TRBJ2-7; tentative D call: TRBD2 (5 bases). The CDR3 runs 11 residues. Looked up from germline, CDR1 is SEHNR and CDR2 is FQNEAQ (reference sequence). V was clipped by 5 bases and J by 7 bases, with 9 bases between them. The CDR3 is CASSPPGEQYF. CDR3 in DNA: TGTGCCAGCAGCCCCCCGGGGGAGCAGTACTTC.

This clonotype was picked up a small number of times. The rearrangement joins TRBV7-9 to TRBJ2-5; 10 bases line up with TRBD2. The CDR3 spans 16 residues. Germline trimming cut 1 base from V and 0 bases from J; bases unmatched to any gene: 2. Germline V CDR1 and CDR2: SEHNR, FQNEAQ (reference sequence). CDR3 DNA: TGTGCCAGCAGCTTAGAACTAGCGGGGTACCAAGAGACCCAGTACTTC. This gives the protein CASSLELAGYQETQYF.

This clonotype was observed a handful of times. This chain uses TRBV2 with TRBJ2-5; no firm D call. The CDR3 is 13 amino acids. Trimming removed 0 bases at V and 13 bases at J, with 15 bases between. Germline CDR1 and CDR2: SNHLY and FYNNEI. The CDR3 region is CASSEALTSHRYF. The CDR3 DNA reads TGTGCCAGCAGTGAAGCGCTTACATCCCATAGGTACTTC. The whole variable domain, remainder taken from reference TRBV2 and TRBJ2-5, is EPEVTQTPSHQVTQMGQEVILRCVPISNHLYFYWYRQILGQKVEFLVSFYNNEISEKSEIFDDQFSVERPDGSNFTLKIRSTKLEDSAMYFCASSEALTSHRYFGPGTRLLVL.

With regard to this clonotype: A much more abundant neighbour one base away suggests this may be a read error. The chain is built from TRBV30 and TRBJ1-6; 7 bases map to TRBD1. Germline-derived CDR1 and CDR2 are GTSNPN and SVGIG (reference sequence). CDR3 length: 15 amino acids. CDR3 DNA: TGTGCCTGGGGTGTGGGGGGACAGACGAGAACACCCCTCCACTTT. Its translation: CAWGVGGQTRTPLHF.

The CDR3 DNA follows: TGCAGCGTTGAAGTGAGGGCAGCAGCCAAAAACATTCAGTACTTC. Its protein is CSVEVRAAAKNIQYF. This chain connects TRBV29-1 to TRBJ2-4, with D possibly being TRBD2 (5 bases). Germline V gene sequence: CDR1 SQVTM, CDR2 ANQGSEA. This CDR3 is 15 amino acids long. Trimming left V 1 base short and J 0 bases short, with 10 bases between. Full variable domain (outside the CDR3, taken from reference TRBV29-1 and TRBJ2-4): SAVISQKPSRDICQRGTSLTIQCQVDSQVTMMFWYRQQPGQSLTLIATANQGSEATYESGFVIDKFPISRPNLTFSTLTVSNMSPEDSSIYLCSVEVRAAAKNIQYFGAGTRLSVL.

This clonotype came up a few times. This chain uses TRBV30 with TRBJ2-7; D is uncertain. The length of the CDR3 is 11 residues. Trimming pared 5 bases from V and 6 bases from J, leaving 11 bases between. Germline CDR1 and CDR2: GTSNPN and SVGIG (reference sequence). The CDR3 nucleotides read TGTGCCTGGGCTATAGGAAGCGAGCAGTACTTC. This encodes CAWAIGSEQYF.

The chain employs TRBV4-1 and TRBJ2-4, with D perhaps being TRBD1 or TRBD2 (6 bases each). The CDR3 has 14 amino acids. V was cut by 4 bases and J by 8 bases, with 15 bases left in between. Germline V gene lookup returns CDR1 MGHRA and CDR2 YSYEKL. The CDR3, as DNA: TGCGCCAGCAGCCTACAGGGAAGGGGGGACATTCAGTACTTC. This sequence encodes CASSLQGRGDIQYF.

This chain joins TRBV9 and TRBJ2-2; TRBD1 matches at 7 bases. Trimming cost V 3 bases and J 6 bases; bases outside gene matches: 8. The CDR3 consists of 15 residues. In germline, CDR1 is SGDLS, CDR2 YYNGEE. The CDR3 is CASSAALQGPGELFF. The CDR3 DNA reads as TGTGCCAGCAGCGCTGCCCTACAGGGGCCCGGGGAGCTGTTTTTT. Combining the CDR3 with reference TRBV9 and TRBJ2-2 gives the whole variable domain DSGVTQTPKHLITATGQRVTLRCSPRSGDLSVYWYQQSLDQGLQFLIQYYNGEERAKGNILERFSAQQFPDLHSELNLSSLELGDSALYFCASSAALQGPGELFFGEGSRLTVL.